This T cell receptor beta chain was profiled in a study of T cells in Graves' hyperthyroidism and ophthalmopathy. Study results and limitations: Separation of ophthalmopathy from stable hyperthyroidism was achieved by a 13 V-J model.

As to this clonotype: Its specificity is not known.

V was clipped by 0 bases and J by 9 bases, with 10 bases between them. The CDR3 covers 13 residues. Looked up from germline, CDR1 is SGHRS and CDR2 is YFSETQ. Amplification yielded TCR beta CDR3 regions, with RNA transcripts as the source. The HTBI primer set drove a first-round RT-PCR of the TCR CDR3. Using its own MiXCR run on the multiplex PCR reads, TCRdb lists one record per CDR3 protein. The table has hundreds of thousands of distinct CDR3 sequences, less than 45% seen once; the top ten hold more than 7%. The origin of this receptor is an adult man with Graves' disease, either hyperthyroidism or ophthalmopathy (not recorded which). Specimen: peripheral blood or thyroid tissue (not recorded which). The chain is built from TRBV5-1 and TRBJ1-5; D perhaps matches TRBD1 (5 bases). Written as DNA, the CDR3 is TGCGCCAGCAGCTTGGGGGGGGATCGGCCCCAGCATTTT. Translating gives CASSLGGDRPQHF.